Below are 29 T cell receptor beta chains sequenced from a single sample in a study of T cell repertoires in cytomegalovirus infection. No antigen has been identified for these receptors. One entry per CDR3 protein results from TCRdb running MiXCR on the reads. Counted here are around 900,000 distinct CDR3 sequences, roughly 30% occurring once; the ten biggest clones make up 13%. The sample here was cultured CD8+ T cells from PBMCs, taken from culture after CMV antigen stimulation. The receptors come from a human donor in good health (CMV status not recorded). Some clones in this sample may be carry-over from other donors' samples.

This clonotype appeared a few times. The chain is built from TRBV7-9 and TRBJ2-2; perhaps D is TRBD1 or TRBD2 (5 bases each). Germline CDR1 reads SEHNR; CDR2 reads FQNEAQ (reference sequence). V dropped 4 bases and J dropped 1 base, with 10 bases sitting between them. The CDR3 has 15 amino acids. DNA for the CDR3: TGTGCCAGCAGCTCCAGGGACCTGAACACCGGGGAGCTGTTTTTT. Translated: CASSSRDLNTGELFF.

Concerning this clonotype itself: An end of the junction differs from the germline gene, which may be a read error. The rearrangement uses TRBV7-6 and TRBJ2-5; 8 positions agree with TRBD2. The CDR3 covers 16 residues. Germline-derived CDR1 and CDR2 are SGHVS and FNYEAQ. The CDR3 region is CASSPYPGTSGETQYF. For the CDR3, the DNA is TGTGCTAGCAGCCCATATCCCGGGACTAGTGGGGAGACCCAGTACTTC.

The CDR3 reads CASSTGQGASGANVLTF. Here the CDR3 DNA reads TGTGCCAGCAGTACGGGACAGGGGGCCTCTGGGGCCAACGTCCTGACTTTC. The chain carries TRBV27 and TRBJ2-6; 12 positions match TRBD1. CDR3 length equals 17 residues. Germline loops: CDR1 MNHEY, CDR2 SMNVEV (reference sequence). V was clipped by 5 bases and J by 0 bases; unmatched bases: 2.

This clonotype occurred a few times. The rearrangement joins TRBV11-1 to TRBJ2-2; D is unresolved. CDR3 length equals 13 residues. Germline CDR1 is SGHAT and CDR2 is FQDESV (reference sequence). V shed 5 bases and J shed 7 bases, with 11 bases lying between them. CDR3 protein: CASSPRNYGELFF. The CDR3 coding sequence is TGTGCCAGCAGCCCCAGGAATTACGGGGAGCTGTTTTTT.

The count of this clonotype is one. A much larger clone differs by one base, so this may be a read error. J is TRBJ1-1 and V is TRBV7-2; TRBD1 might be the D (5 bases). The germline V and J ends were trimmed by 5 bases and 1 base, with 14 bases remaining between them. Germline V gene sequence: CDR1 SGHTA, CDR2 FQGNSA. The CDR3 totals 15 residues. CDR3 bases: TGTACCAGCAGCGCGACCCGACAGTGGAACACTGAAGCTTTCTTT. It specifies CTSSATRQWNTEAFF. Variable domain in full (rest from reference TRBV7-2 and TRBJ1-1): GAGVSQSPSNKVTEKGKDVELRCDPISGHTALYWYRQSLGQGLEFLIYFQGNSAPDKSGLPSDRFSAERTGGSVSTLTIQRTQQEDSAVYLCTSSATRQWNTEAFFGQGTRLTVV.

Remarks on this clonotype: The junction does not match germline at one end; this may be a read error. The rearrangement joins TRBV19 to TRBJ2-1; 15 nucleotides align to TRBD2. CDR1 is LNHDA, CDR2 SQIVND, per germline (reference sequence). The CDR3 has 17 amino acids. The CDR3 sequence: CVSSIGLAGGPYYEQFF. The CDR3 nucleotides are TGTGTCAGTAGTATCGGACTAGCGGGGGGGCCTTATTATGAGCAGTTCTTC.

This chain links TRBV6-5 with TRBJ2-3; no reliable D call. This CDR3 has 14 residues. V dropped 4 bases and J dropped 2 bases, with 10 bases sitting between them. Germline V gene data show CDR1 as MNHEY and CDR2 as SVGAGI. The CDR3 sequence: CASSSQLYTDTQYF. DNA of the CDR3: TGTGCCAGCAGTTCCCAGTTATACACAGATACGCAGTATTTT.

The chain uses TRBV7-3 and TRBJ2-1; D gene uncertain. Per the germline V gene, CDR1 is SGHTA and CDR2 is FQGTGA. This CDR3 spans 20 amino acids. With 1 base removed from V and 8 bases from J, the gap between germline ends came to 30 bases. CDR3 amino acids: CASSLIGVYTHRIPTHEQFF. CDR3 DNA sequence: TGTGCCAGCAGCTTAATCGGCGTCTACACCCATAGGATCCCCACACATGAGCAGTTCTTC.

The V gene is TRBV27, the J gene TRBJ2-5; 7 bases agree with TRBD1. Per the germline V gene, CDR1 is MNHEY and CDR2 is SMNVEV (reference sequence). This CDR3 region has 15 residues. V was pared by 2 bases and J by 5 bases, with 8 bases of the junction left unmatched. CDR3 DNA sequence: TGTGCCAGCAGTTTACGAAGGTGGGGACAGGAGACCCAGTACTTC. It encodes CASSLRRWGQETQYF.

V gene TRBV28 combines with J gene TRBJ2-3; TRBD2 aligns across 9 bases. The V gene's germline CDR1 is MDHEN and CDR2 SYDVKM. The ends lost 5 bases at V and 5 bases at J; junction bases unmatched: 8. The CDR3 runs to 15 residues. The CDR3 DNA reads TGTGCCAGCAGTCGACTAGCGGTGGCGGGAGATACGCAGTATTTT. This gives the protein CASSRLAVAGDTQYF.

This clonotype was found a few times. The chain is built from TRBV9 and TRBJ2-1; no definite D call. CDR3 size: 16 residues. The germline V gene has CDR1 SGDLS and CDR2 YYNGEE. Between the trimmed V and J ends, which lost 0 bases and 8 bases, there was a span of 18 bases. CDR3 residues: CASSVVGSPERDEQFF. The CDR3 DNA reads as TGTGCCAGCAGCGTAGTGGGGTCCCCTGAGAGAGATGAGCAGTTCTTC. Drawing the rest from reference TRBV9 and TRBJ2-1, the complete variable domain is DSGVTQTPKHLITATGQRVTLRCSPRSGDLSVYWYQQSLDQGLQFLIQYYNGEERAKGNILERFSAQQFPDLHSELNLSSLELGDSALYFCASSVVGSPERDEQFFGPGTRLTVL.

The chain employs TRBV6-1 and TRBJ2-7; unclear D gene. V shed 2 bases and J shed 3 bases, with 5 bases lying between them. Germline-derived CDR1 and CDR2 are MNHNS and SASEGT. The CDR3 has 12 residues. The CDR3 spells CASSEHVYEQYF. The CDR3 coding sequence is TGTGCCAGCAGTGAACATGTCTACGAGCAGTACTTC.

This clonotype was observed at least ten times. The chain is built from TRBV7-6 and TRBJ1-2; 7 nucleotides match TRBD1. There are 17 residues in the CDR3. Per the germline V gene, CDR1 is SGHVS and CDR2 is FNYEAQ. The J segment lost 2 bases and the V segment lost 5 bases, leaving 14 bases of the junction unmatched. The CDR3: CASSLGFTGEWNYGYTF. The CDR3 DNA follows: TGTGCCAGCAGCCTAGGGTTCACAGGGGAGTGGAACTATGGCTACACCTTC.

At least ten counts were recorded for this clonotype. The chain joins TRBV12-3 or TRBV12-4 to TRBJ1-3; D is undetermined. The CDR3 has 13 residues. V dropped 2 bases and J dropped 0 bases, with 2 bases sitting between them. This CDR3 reads CASSLNSGNTIYF. The CDR3, as DNA: TGTGCCAGCAGTTTAAACTCTGGAAACACCATATATTTT.

Here the CDR3 reads CAIRTGASGELFF. DNA for the CDR3: TGTGCCATAAGGACAGGGGCTTCCGGGGAGCTGTTTTTT. This sequence joins TRBV10-3 and TRBJ2-2, with 9 bases that match TRBD1. Germline loops: CDR1 ENHRY, CDR2 SYGVKD. V shed 9 bases, J shed 6 bases, and the junction held 5 bases outside the gene matches. CDR3 length equals 13 residues.

Details on this clonotype: This clone may be a read error of a much larger clone one base away. J is TRBJ1-1 and V is TRBV7-6; D gene unclear. The germline V gene has CDR1 SGHVS and CDR2 FNYEAQ. The CDR3 length is 14 residues. The CDR3 coding sequence is TGTGTCAGCAGCTTAGTAGGCGTGAACACTGAAGCTTTCTTT. This translates into CVSSLVGVNTEAFF.

This chain links TRBV4-1 with TRBJ2-2; no clear D gene. CDR1 and CDR2 from the germline V gene are MGHRA and YSYEKL. V lost 1 base and J 4 bases, leaving 10 bases between the germline ends. CDR3 size: 15 residues. CDR3 DNA: TGCGCCAGCAGCCAAGGGCAGCTTTTCACCGGGGAGCTGTTTTTT. Amino acids: CASSQGQLFTGELFF.

The chain couples TRBV7-9 to TRBJ1-1, with TRBD1 matching over 8 bases. This CDR3 has 16 amino acids. CDR1 is SEHNR and CDR2 is FQNEAQ in the germline V gene (reference sequence). Losses at the gene ends were 1 base for V and 4 bases for J; bases not matched to a gene: 8. The CDR3 loop reads CASSLESFTGGTEAFF. The CDR3 nucleotides read TGTGCCAGCAGCTTAGAGTCTTTCACAGGGGGCACTGAAGCTTTCTTT.

This clonotype was counted only a few times. CDR3 DNA: TGTGCCAGCAGTGACGGGCGGGGGGGCGCAGATACGCAGTATTTT. Encoded protein: CASSDGRGGADTQYF. The chain combines TRBV2 with TRBJ2-3, with TRBD2 matching over 9 bases. The CDR3 covers 15 residues. After removal of 3 bases from V and 4 bases from J, the junction contained 5 bases not matched to a gene. Germline values: CDR1 SNHLY, CDR2 FYNNEI. Combining the CDR3 with reference TRBV2 and TRBJ2-3 gives the whole variable domain EPEVTQTPSHQVTQMGQEVILRCVPISNHLYFYWYRQILGQKVEFLVSFYNNEISEKSEIFDDQFSVERPDGSNFTLKIRSTKLEDSAMYFCASSDGRGGADTQYFGPGTRLTVL.

The V and J genes are TRBV27 and TRBJ1-2, with TRBD1 identical over 9 bases. CDR1 is MNHEY, CDR2 SMNVEV, per germline (reference sequence). Trimming removed 6 bases from V and 6 bases from J; junction bases left unmatched: 8. The CDR3 has 14 residues. The CDR3: CASRGTGTSNGYTF. CDR3 in DNA: TGTGCCAGCAGGGGGACAGGGACTTCAAATGGCTACACCTTC.

The rearrangement uses TRBV6-5 and TRBJ2-1; 11 bases match TRBD2. V lost 0 bases, J lost 0 bases, and 4 bases stayed unmatched. The CDR3 runs to 18 residues. Germline CDR1 reads MNHEY; CDR2 reads SVGAGI. The CDR3 spells CASSYSLAGGPSYNEQFF. The CDR3 nucleotides are TGTGCCAGCAGTTACTCGTTAGCGGGGGGGCCCTCCTACAATGAGCAGTTCTTC.

The genes are TRBV5-1 and TRBJ1-2, with D perhaps matching TRBD1 (6 bases). Trimming took 0 bases from V and 1 from J, leaving 10 bases between them. The V gene's germline CDR1 is SGHRS and CDR2 YFSETQ. The CDR3 loop spans 15 amino acids. The CDR3 region is CASSLVPDSNYGYTF. For the CDR3, the DNA is TGCGCCAGCAGCTTGGTCCCGGACAGTAACTATGGCTACACCTTC.

Only a few counts were recorded for this clonotype. The chain combines TRBV7-8 with TRBJ1-2; D might be TRBD1 (6 bases). Looked up from germline, CDR1 is SGHVS and CDR2 is FQNEAQ. This CDR3 spans 15 amino acids. Trimming took off 6 bases at V and 1 base at J, with 15 bases between the two ends. For the CDR3, the DNA is TGTGCCAGCAGTGTTATAAGGGACATTAACTATGGCTACACCTTC. Translated: CASSVIRDINYGYTF.

The V and J genes are TRBV27 and TRBJ2-1; D may be TRBD1 or TRBD2 (5 bases each). The V end lost 3 bases, the J end lost 5 bases, and 11 bases lay between the germline ends. Germline CDR1 MNHEY, CDR2 SMNVEV (reference sequence). This CDR3 region has 14 residues. The CDR3 bases are TGTGCCAGCAGTTTTGGAGGACACCACAATGAGCAGTTCTTC. Its translation: CASSFGGHHNEQFF.

There are many counts of this clonotype. The chain is built from TRBV28 and TRBJ2-2; D may match TRBD1 or TRBD2 (5 bases each). The CDR3 is 16 amino acids. The V and J ends lost 1 base and 9 bases respectively, with 18 bases between them. Germline CDR1 is MDHEN and CDR2 is SYDVKM. The CDR3 nucleotides are TGTGCCAGCAGTTTATCCATCGTGCCAGGGACCTGGGAGCTGTTTTTT. Amino acid sequence: CASSLSIVPGTWELFF.

CDR3 DNA sequence: TGTGCCACCAGTGATTCGGACGGGACTCGAGATGCTGGCACTGAAGCTTTCTTT. It codes for CATSDSDGTRDAGTEAFF. The chain combines TRBV24-1 with TRBJ1-1; D perhaps matches TRBD1 (5 bases). Germline CDR1 and CDR2: KGHDR and SFDVKD. V gave up 2 bases and J gave up 4 bases, with 22 bases separating them. CDR3 length equals 18 residues.

The V and J genes are TRBV6-2 or TRBV6-3 and TRBJ2-3; the D call may be TRBD1 or TRBD2 (5 bases each). Germline V lookup: CDR1 MNHEY, CDR2 SVGEGT. This CDR3 spans 14 amino acids. V was shortened by 6 bases and J by 1 base, with 11 bases between the two germline ends. This CDR3 is CASRPRGGTDTQYF. The CDR3 DNA reads TGTGCCAGCAGGCCGAGAGGGGGCACAGATACGCAGTATTTT.

This clonotype appeared many times. The rearrangement joins TRBV7-2 to TRBJ2-7; no firm D call. Trimming pared 1 base from V and 9 bases from J, leaving 10 bases between. The CDR3 spans 12 residues. Germline CDR1 is SGHTA and CDR2 is FQGNSA. CDR3 amino acids: CASSLDTSWQYF. The CDR3 region has the DNA TGTGCCAGCAGCTTAGATACCTCTTGGCAGTACTTC.

This chain joins TRBV12-3 or TRBV12-4 and TRBJ2-7; no reliable D call. The CDR3 runs 11 residues. V gave up 7 bases and J gave up 3 bases, with 7 bases separating them. DNA of the CDR3: TGTGCCAGCACCAACCTCTACGAGCAGTACTTC. Protein sequence: CASTNLYEQYF.